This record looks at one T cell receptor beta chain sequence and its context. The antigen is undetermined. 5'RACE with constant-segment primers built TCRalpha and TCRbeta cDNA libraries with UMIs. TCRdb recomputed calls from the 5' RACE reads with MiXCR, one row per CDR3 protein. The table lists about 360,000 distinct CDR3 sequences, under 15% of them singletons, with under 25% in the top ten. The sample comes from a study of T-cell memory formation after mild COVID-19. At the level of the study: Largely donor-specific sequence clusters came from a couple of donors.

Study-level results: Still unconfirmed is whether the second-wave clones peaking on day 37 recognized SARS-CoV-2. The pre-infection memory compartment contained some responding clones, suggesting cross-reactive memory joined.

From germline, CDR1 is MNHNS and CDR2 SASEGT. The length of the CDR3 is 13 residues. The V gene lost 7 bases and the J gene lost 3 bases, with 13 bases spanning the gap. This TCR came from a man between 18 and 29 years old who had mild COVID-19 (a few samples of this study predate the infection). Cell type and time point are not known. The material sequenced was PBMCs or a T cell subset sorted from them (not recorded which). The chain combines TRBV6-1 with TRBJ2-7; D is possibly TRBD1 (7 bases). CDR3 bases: TGTGCCAGCAAGCGCGGGGACAGCTACGAGCAGTACTTC. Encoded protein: CASKRGDSYEQYF.